Listed below are T cell receptor beta chains from one sample, sequenced in a study of CD8+ T cells in alopecia areata. Sequencing used immunoSEQ multiplex PCR; TCRdb keeps in-frame clones, though not all of them. The data show tens of thousands of clones, around 71% seen once. Sequencing used CD8+ T cells sorted from blood, obtained at approximately week 42, from a patient treated with tofacitinib. These receptors were collected from a human donor with alopecia areata. The CDR3 runs from the conserved cysteine through the conserved F or W. The D gene is left open where the match is weak. Clone size is given for some rows only: seen once, a few or many times, or a class if the clone is expanded.

v_gene	abundance	d_gene	j_gene	CDR3nt	CDR3aa
TRBV13	NA	TRBD1	TRBJ2-7	TGTGCCAGCAGCTTAGGGGACAGGGGCTACGAGCAGTACTTC	CASSLGDRGYEQYF
TRBV4-3	NA	NA	TRBJ1-4	TGCGCCAGCAGCCCCAGAGGAGAGGCTGAAAAACTGTTTTTT	CASSPRGEAEKLFF
TRBV7-2	NA	NA	TRBJ2-2	TGTGCCAGCAGCTCCCACCCCGGTGGAGCGGGTACCGGGGAGCTGTTTTTT	CASSSHPGGAGTGELFF
TRBV7-9	NA	TRBD1	TRBJ1-2	TGTGCCAGCAGCCCCCCCGAGGACAGGGTGGTCGGCTACACCTTC	CASSPPEDRVVGYTF
TRBV9	NA	NA	TRBJ2-1	TGTGCCAGCAGCGTGTCAGGCATAAATGAGCAGTTCTTC	CASSVSGINEQFF
TRBV2	NA	NA	TRBJ1-1	TGTGCCAGCAGTGAAGCAGGATCCATGAACACTGAAGCTTTCTTT	CASSEAGSMNTEAFF
TRBV7-8	few	NA	TRBJ2-2	TGTGCCAGCAGCTTTTGGCGGGGAAACACCGGGGAGCTGTTTTTT	CASSFWRGNTGELFF
TRBV28	once	NA	TRBJ2-7	TGTGCCAGCAGTCCCCGCTTAGGACACGGCTCCTACGAGCAGTACTTC	CASSPRLGHGSYEQYF
TRBV11-2	NA	TRBD2	TRBJ2-1	TGTGCCAGCAGCACGGGACTAGCGGGGGCCAATGAGCAGTTCTTC	CASSTGLAGANEQFF
TRBV7-2	NA	TRBD2	TRBJ2-2	TGTGCCAGCAGCAGCGGGGGGACCGGGGAGCTGTTTTTT	CASSSGGTGELFF
TRBV9	NA	TRBD2	TRBJ2-2	TGTGCCAGCAGCGTGGGGCGGGGGATAACCGGGGAGCTGTTTTTT	CASSVGRGITGELFF
TRBV7-7	few	NA	TRBJ2-7	TGTGCCAGCAGCTTAGGGGAGTCCGGAACCTACGAGCAGTACTTC	CASSLGESGTYEQYF
TRBV27	NA	NA	TRBJ2-3	TGTGCCAGCAGTCCGACTACCCTCACAGATACGCAGTATTTT	CASSPTTLTDTQYF